The 12 T cell receptor beta chains below were found in one sample sequenced in a study of CD8 T cells in Susac syndrome. Random hexamers primed reverse transcription of about 0.45 to 1 ug RNA. TCRdb recomputed calls from the immunoSEQ multiplex PCR reads with MiXCR, one row per CDR3 protein. The sample holds roughly 140,000 distinct CDR3 sequences; 94% are singletons and the top ten take over 0.25%. The sequenced sample was CD8+ T cells from PBMCs. The receptor source for this set is a human donor in good health.

This clonotype was detected once. V gene TRBV13 combines with J gene TRBJ2-7; D call uncertain. This CDR3 is 12 amino acids long. Germline CDR1 PRHDT, CDR2 FYEKMQ (reference sequence). Trimming pared 5 bases from V and 6 bases from J, leaving 11 bases between. The CDR3 region has the DNA TGTGCCAGCAGCGGCCCCCGTGGCGAGCAGTACTTC. Translation: CASSGPRGEQYF.

This CDR3 is CASRTGRIDEETQYF. The CDR3, as DNA: TGTGCCAGCAGGACGGGACGTATTGATGAAGAGACCCAGTACTTC. The V gene is TRBV7-9, the J gene TRBJ2-5; either TRBD1 or TRBD2 may fit D (5 bases each). This CDR3 contains 15 residues. CDR1 and CDR2 from the germline V gene are SEHNR and FQNEAQ (reference sequence). Trimming left V 6 bases short and J 3 bases short, with 17 bases between.

The chain combines TRBV29-1 with TRBJ2-2; 7 bases are shared with TRBD1. Germline CDR1 reads SQVTM; CDR2 reads ANQGSEA. CDR3 length: 13 residues. The V and J ends lost 4 bases and 3 bases, in that order; junction bases with no gene match: 2. CDR3 protein: CSVGTGYTGELFF. In nucleotides, the CDR3 is TGCAGCGTTGGGACAGGCTACACCGGGGAGCTGTTTTTT.

This chain connects TRBV15 to TRBJ2-7; no clear D. This CDR3 is 14 amino acids long. Germline assignment: CDR1 LNHNV and CDR2 YYDKDF (reference sequence). V was shortened by 8 bases and J by 0 bases, with 14 bases between the two germline ends. The CDR3: CATRGDLSSYEQYF. The CDR3 DNA reads as TGTGCCACCCGAGGTGACTTGAGCTCCTACGAGCAGTACTTC. Together with reference TRBV15 and TRBJ2-7, the CDR3 gives the full variable domain: DAMVIQNPRYQVTQFGKPVTLSCSQTLNHNVMYWYQQKSSQAPKLLFHYYDKDFNNEADTPDNFQSRRPNTSFCFLDIRSPGLGDTAMYLCATRGDLSSYEQYFGPGTRLTVT.

In this sample, this clonotype turned up once. The CDR3 loop reads CSARSVAGPVREQYF. CDR3 DNA: TGCAGTGCTAGGAGTGTAGCGGGACCAGTACGCGAGCAGTACTTC. This sequence joins TRBV20-1 and TRBJ2-7; 8 nucleotides agree with TRBD2. Germline V CDR1 and CDR2: DFQATT, SNEGSKA (reference sequence). CDR3 length: 15 residues. The ends lost 3 bases at V and 6 bases at J; junction bases unmatched: 13.

The J gene is TRBJ1-2, the V gene TRBV15, with a tentative D call TRBD1 (5 bases). CDR3 length equals 13 residues. Germline CDR1 is LNHNV and CDR2 is YYDKDF (reference sequence). V was pared by 5 bases and J by 1 base, with 8 bases between. The CDR3 loop is CATSETVNYGYTF. For the CDR3, the DNA is TGTGCCACCAGCGAGACAGTTAACTATGGCTACACCTTC.

This sequence joins TRBV29-1 and TRBJ2-1, with 12 bases fitting TRBD2. This CDR3 has 17 amino acids. V was clipped by 0 bases and J by 4 bases; unmatched bases: 7. The germline V gene encodes CDR1 SQVTM and CDR2 ANQGSEA. This CDR3 reads CSVEDWTSGTLYNEQFF. The CDR3 nucleotides are TGCAGCGTTGAAGACTGGACTAGCGGGACCCTATACAATGAGCAGTTCTTC.

This chain joins TRBV9 and TRBJ2-1, with 12 bases matching TRBD2. The CDR3 covers 15 residues. Looked up from germline, CDR1 is SGDLS and CDR2 is YYNGEE. Trimming took 4 bases from V and 7 from J; bases not matched to a gene: 6. CDR3 amino acids: CASSTTSGSHNEQFF. CDR3 in DNA: TGTGCCAGCAGCACGACTAGCGGGAGCCATAATGAGCAGTTCTTC.

Only a few counts were recorded for this clonotype. The genes are TRBV19 and TRBJ2-7; D is perhaps TRBD1 (6 bases). Germline values: CDR1 LNHDA, CDR2 SQIVND (reference sequence). The CDR3 is 14 residues long. V dropped 5 bases and J dropped 2 bases, with 13 bases sitting between them. This CDR3 reads CASSPWTATYEQYF. The CDR3 nucleotides read TGTGCCAGTAGTCCCTGGACAGCTACCTACGAGCAGTACTTC.

This sequence joins TRBV20-1 and TRBJ2-1; D is possibly TRBD2 (5 bases). Trimming removed 1 base from V and 0 bases from J, with 25 bases in between. Germline values: CDR1 DFQATT, CDR2 SNEGSKA (reference sequence). CDR3 length: 20 amino acids. CDR3 bases: TGCAGTGCTAGAGCCGGATTCGGGGAAGGTTACCTAAGCTCCTACAATGAGCAGTTCTTC. Amino acid sequence: CSARAGFGEGYLSSYNEQFF.

This CDR3 reads CSAISGGSNNEQFF. The CDR3 DNA reads as TGCAGTGCCATCTCGGGGGGATCAAACAATGAGCAGTTCTTC. The chain recombines TRBV20-1 with TRBJ2-1, with 7 nucleotides matching TRBD2. J lost 5 bases, V lost 6 bases, and 10 bases had no gene match. Germline V gene sequence: CDR1 DFQATT, CDR2 SNEGSKA (reference sequence). The CDR3 runs 14 residues.

The V call is TRBV19, the J call TRBJ1-1, with D uncertain. Deletions cut 3 bases from V and 4 bases from J, with 9 bases between. The CDR3 has 13 amino acids. Germline values: CDR1 LNHDA, CDR2 SQIVND (reference sequence). The chain's CDR3 is CASSITEATEAFF. CDR3 nucleotide sequence: TGTGCCAGTAGTATCACTGAGGCCACTGAAGCTTTCTTT.